Below, 18 T cell receptor beta chains from the same sample are listed, as sequenced in a study of shared clonotypes between healthy human individuals. Clones were read by immunoSEQ multiplex PCR, and TCRdb kept only the in-frame ones, dropping some. The sample includes fewer than 850,000 clones, roughly 70% of them seen just once. The specimen sequenced was memory CD4+ T cells sorted from blood. Noted subset: CD45RA-negative fraction. These TCRs come from a woman in her twenties or thirties in good health.

For this clone: A far larger clone is only one base removed, so a read error is likely. The chain recombines TRBV27 with TRBJ1-4; TRBD1 matches at 11 bases. Germline CDR1 is MNHEY and CDR2 is SMNVEV (reference sequence). The CDR3 runs 17 residues. The V and J ends lost 5 bases and 0 bases, in that order; junction bases with no gene match: 5. CDR3 sequence (DNA): TGTGCCAGCAGTGCCGGACAGGGGGCCGCAACTAATGAAAAACTGTTTTTT. This sequence encodes CASSAGQGAATNEKLFF.

Regarding this clone: The same CDR3 is also encoded by other DNA sequences in this sample. The genes are TRBV18 and TRBJ1-1, with 8 nucleotides matching TRBD1. Germline V gene data show CDR1 as KGHSH and CDR2 as LQKENI. The length of the CDR3 is 14 residues. The V gene end was trimmed by 6 bases and the J gene end by 3 bases; junction bases not matched to a gene: 6. CDR3 in DNA: TGTGCCAGCTCTCGGACAGGGAGGGACACTGAAGCTTTCTTT. Amino acid sequence: CASSRTGRDTEAFF.

With respect to this clone: Other DNA sequences in the sample encode the same CDR3. The chain combines TRBV5-1 with TRBJ1-3; no clear D. With 0 bases removed from V and 0 bases from J, the gap between germline ends came to 4 bases. The length of the CDR3 is 14 residues. CDR1 SGHRS and CDR2 YFSETQ come from the germline V gene. The chain's CDR3 is CASSLGTSGNTIYF. The CDR3 DNA is TGCGCCAGCAGCTTGGGCACCTCTGGAAACACCATATATTTT.

The chain's CDR3 is CASSEQGGNEQFF. The DNA for the CDR3 is TGTGCCAGCAGTGAACAGGGAGGAAATGAGCAGTTCTTC. This chain uses TRBV2 with TRBJ2-1; D perhaps matches TRBD2 (6 bases). CDR3 size: 13 residues. Trimming took off 2 bases at V and 7 bases at J, with 9 bases between the two ends. The germline CDR1 and CDR2 sequences are SNHLY and FYNNEI. The variable domain in full, completed from reference TRBV2 and TRBJ2-1, reads EPEVTQTPSHQVTQMGQEVILRCVPISNHLYFYWYRQILGQKVEFLVSFYNNEISEKSEIFDDQFSVERPDGSNFTLKIRSTKLEDSAMYFCASSEQGGNEQFFGPGTRLTVL.

The J gene is TRBJ1-4, the V gene TRBV4-1, with D possibly being TRBD1 (6 bases). In germline, CDR1 is MGHRA, CDR2 YSYEKL. The CDR3 is made up of 14 amino acids. Trimming took 0 bases from V and 7 from J, leaving 9 bases between them. CDR3 sequence (DNA): TGCGCCAGCAGCCAAGAGGGGGCAGGTGAAAAACTGTTTTTT. It is translated as CASSQEGAGEKLFF.

The chain links TRBV7-9 to TRBJ2-3; D may match TRBD1 or TRBD2 (6 bases each). CDR1 SEHNR and CDR2 FQNEAQ come from the germline V gene (reference sequence). The CDR3 is 15 residues long. Trimming took off 4 bases at V and 2 bases at J, with 13 bases between the two ends. CDR3 loop: CASSYKGGITDTQYF. The CDR3 DNA is TGTGCCAGCAGCTACAAGGGGGGAATCACAGATACGCAGTATTTT.

In DNA, the CDR3 is TGTGCCAGCTCACCAGGGTTTGCAGAAAAACTGTTTTTT. Amino acid sequence: CASSPGFAEKLFF. The rearrangement joins TRBV18 to TRBJ1-4; no clear D. This CDR3 contains 13 residues. V was pared by 2 bases and J by 8 bases, with 9 bases between. CDR1 and CDR2 (germline): KGHSH, LQKENI. The full variable domain, in which reference TRBV18 and TRBJ1-4 provide the parts outside the CDR3, is NAGVMQNPRHLVRRRGQEARLRCSPMKGHSHVYWYRQLPEEGLKFMVYLQKENIIDESGMPKERFSAEFPKEGPSILRIQQVVRGDSAAYFCASSPGFAEKLFFGSGTQLSVL.

The chain carries TRBV28 and TRBJ2-1, with 8 bases fitting TRBD2. Per germline, CDR1 MDHEN and CDR2 SYDVKM. V lost 4 bases to trimming and J lost 8 bases; unmatched junction nucleotides: 19. This CDR3 comprises 18 residues. CDR3 nucleotides: TGTGCCAGCAGTTCCGTAACCGGGACTAGAAGTACCGTCTATGAGCAGTTCTTC. Encoded protein: CASSSVTGTRSTVYEQFF.

In this sample, this clone turned up a few times. V gene TRBV29-1 combines with J gene TRBJ2-5, with TRBD2 matching over 7 bases. CDR3 length equals 14 residues. The V and J ends lost 4 bases and 5 bases, in that order; junction bases with no gene match: 10. The germline V gene has CDR1 SQVTM and CDR2 ANQGSEA. The CDR3 loop is CSVGRGGAPETQYF. As DNA, the CDR3 is TGCAGCGTTGGCCGGGGAGGGGCGCCCGAGACCCAGTACTTC.

The rearrangement joins TRBV9 to TRBJ2-5; no definite D call. V lost 0 bases, J lost 1 base, and 7 bases lay in between. The CDR3 runs to 14 residues. Germline CDR1 SGDLS, CDR2 YYNGEE. This CDR3 reads CASSVEGLQETQYF. In nucleotides, the CDR3 is TGTGCCAGCAGCGTAGAAGGTCTCCAAGAGACCCAGTACTTC.

The chain has TRBV6-1 and TRBJ1-2, with TRBD1 matching 8 bases. Trimming at V came to 10 bases and at J to 4 bases, leaving 8 bases not matched to a gene. The CDR3 runs to 13 residues. CDR1 is MNHNS and CDR2 is SASEGT in the germline V gene. CDR3 DNA sequence: TGTGCCACTCGGGAGGGACAGGCCTATGGCTACACCTTC. Amino acids: CATREGQAYGYTF.

The chain employs TRBV12-5 and TRBJ2-1, with D possibly called TRBD1 or TRBD2 (5 bases each). V was cut by 3 bases and J by 12 bases, with 18 bases left in between. The CDR3 sequence is 14 residues long. CDR1 and CDR2 from the germline V gene are LGHNT and FRNRAP. CDR3: CASGFGTSSLRQFF. CDR3 in DNA: TGTGCTAGTGGTTTCGGGACCTCATCTCTGAGGCAGTTCTTC.

The V and J genes are TRBV5-1 and TRBJ2-7, with D perhaps being TRBD1 or TRBD2 (5 bases each). This CDR3 contains 15 residues. Trimming removed 0 bases at V and 7 bases at J, with 17 bases between. Germline V gene lookup returns CDR1 SGHRS and CDR2 YFSETQ. In nucleotides, the CDR3 is TGCGCCAGCAGCTTGGCCAGAGGGGATCGAGGAGAGCAGTACTTC. Translating gives CASSLARGDRGEQYF.

The chain employs TRBV28 and TRBJ1-2, with 7 nucleotides matching TRBD1. The V gene end was trimmed by 5 bases and the J gene end by 3 bases; junction bases not matched to a gene: 6. The CDR3 is 14 amino acids. Germline V gene lookup returns CDR1 MDHEN and CDR2 SYDVKM. In nucleotides, the CDR3 is TGTGCCAGCAGTCTCCTCAGGGGGGACTATGGCTACACCTTC. It is translated as CASSLLRGDYGYTF.

The sample holds a few counts of this clone. The genes are TRBV9 and TRBJ2-1; 12 bases align to TRBD2. The V gene end was trimmed by 4 bases and the J gene end by 4 bases; junction bases not matched to a gene: 6. This CDR3 has 16 residues. Germline loops: CDR1 SGDLS, CDR2 YYNGEE. The CDR3 reads CASSFGLAGRYNEQFF. CDR3 DNA sequence: TGTGCCAGCAGCTTCGGACTAGCGGGAAGATACAATGAGCAGTTCTTC.

The chain joins TRBV5-1 to TRBJ2-5; the D gene is possibly TRBD1 (5 bases). V gave up 0 bases and J gave up 3 bases, with 9 bases separating them. The germline gives CDR1 SGHRS, CDR2 YFSETQ. The CDR3 totals 14 residues. The CDR3 spells CASSLVAGKETQYF. The CDR3 nucleotides are TGCGCCAGCAGCTTGGTAGCAGGGAAAGAGACCCAGTACTTC.

The chain links TRBV7-7 to TRBJ2-1; D may be TRBD2 (6 bases). Trimming shortened V by 1 base and J by 7 bases, and 14 bases separated the two germline ends. Germline V gives CDR1 SSHAT, CDR2 FNYEAQ (reference sequence). CDR3 length: 15 amino acids. The CDR3 loop reads CASSLGVSGRNEQFF. The CDR3 DNA sequence: TGTGCCAGCAGCTTAGGGGTTAGCGGACGGAATGAGCAGTTCTTC.

As DNA, the CDR3 is TGCGCCAGCAGCCCGGACAGCCCTCTTTACAATGAGCAGTTCTTC. It codes for CASSPDSPLYNEQFF. The genes are TRBV5-1 and TRBJ2-1, with D perhaps TRBD1 (6 bases). The CDR3 sequence is 15 residues long. CDR1 is SGHRS, CDR2 YFSETQ, per germline. Trimming stripped 4 bases from V and 4 bases from J, with 15 bases between.